These 15 T cell receptor beta chains were all obtained from the same sample, sequenced in a study of cytomegalovirus exposure and HLA in healthy donors. A multiplex PCR was run with 60 Vbeta primers and 13 Jbeta primers. Method: immunoSEQ multiplex PCR; TCRdb's copy keeps in-frame clones and lacks some. This sample has about 96,000 clones, with roughly 80% found just once. The sample was PBMCs. The receptors were sampled from a man aged 25-45 years in good health and CMV-seronegative.

The V gene is TRBV4-2, the J gene TRBJ2-1; TRBD2 matches at 7 bases. Germline assignment: CDR1 LGHNA and CDR2 YNFKEQ. The ends lost 4 bases at V and 9 bases at J; junction bases unmatched: 12. The CDR3 covers 15 residues. The CDR3 loop reads CASSPGGSGVVEQFF. In DNA, the CDR3 is TGTGCCAGCAGCCCGGGGGGTAGCGGCGTGGTTGAGCAGTTCTTC.

This clone was observed a handful of times. The J gene is TRBJ2-7, the V gene TRBV6-5; 9 nucleotides agree with TRBD1. With 6 bases clipped from V and 2 bases from J, the junction kept 8 bases outside the gene matches. The CDR3 consists of 15 residues. Germline V lookup: CDR1 MNHEY, CDR2 SVGAGI. CDR3 DNA: TGTGCCAGCAGACAGTTGACAGGGGGGACCTACGAGCAGTACTTC. It encodes CASRQLTGGTYEQYF.

The chain is built from TRBV28 and TRBJ1-1, with D perhaps matching TRBD1 (6 bases). Germline CDR1 and CDR2: MDHEN and SYDVKM. The V end was cut by 6 bases, the J end by 4 bases, with 21 bases between. This CDR3 spans 16 amino acids. In DNA form, the CDR3 reads TGTGCCAGCAGATCGATGGGGGCAAGGAAATTCACTGAAGCTTTCTTT. Protein sequence: CASRSMGARKFTEAFF. Using reference TRBV28 and TRBJ1-1 for the parts outside the CDR3, the full variable domain is DVKVTQSSRYLVKRTGEKVFLECVQDMDHENMFWYRQDPGLGLRLIYFSYDVKMKEKGDIPEGYSVSREKKERFSLILESASTNQTSMYLCASRSMGARKFTEAFFGQGTRLTVV.

The chain is built from TRBV19 and TRBJ1-4, with D unclear. V lost 2 bases, J lost 5 bases, and 6 bases lay in between. Germline loops: CDR1 LNHDA, CDR2 SQIVND (reference sequence). The CDR3 runs to 13 residues. DNA for the CDR3: TGTGCCAGTAGTATAAGCGGAAATGAAAAACTGTTTTTT. It codes for CASSISGNEKLFF. The variable domain in full, completed from reference TRBV19 and TRBJ1-4, reads DGGITQSPKYLFRKEGQNVTLSCEQNLNHDAMYWYRQDPGQGLRLIYYSQIVNDFQKGDIAEGYSVSREKKESFPLTVTSAQKNPTAFYLCASSISGNEKLFFGSGTQLSVL.

The count of this clone is one. V is TRBV19 and J is TRBJ1-5; D is possibly TRBD1 (6 bases). This CDR3 is 18 amino acids long. Trimming left V 0 bases short and J 2 bases short, with 17 bases between. Per the germline V gene, CDR1 is LNHDA and CDR2 is SQIVND (reference sequence). In nucleotides, the CDR3 is TGTGCCAGTAGTATAGATTCGGGGTTGGGGGCAGGCAATCAGCCCCAGCATTTT. Its translation is CASSIDSGLGAGNQPQHF.

As DNA, the CDR3 is TGTGCCAGTATGAAGGACAGTTCTTCCTACGAGCAGTACTTC. This sequence encodes CASMKDSSSYEQYF. The rearrangement joins TRBV7-9 to TRBJ2-7; weak D call: TRBD1 (6 bases). The V gene lost 9 bases and the J gene lost 1 base, with 16 bases spanning the gap. The CDR3 sequence is 14 residues long. Germline CDR1 is SEHNR and CDR2 is FQNEAQ (reference sequence).

This clone was observed once. V gene TRBV4-1 combines with J gene TRBJ2-3; a weak D match, TRBD2 (5 bases). V lost 1 base and J 0 bases, leaving 17 bases between the germline ends. Germline V gives CDR1 MGHRA, CDR2 YSYEKL. The CDR3 has 18 residues. The CDR3 sequence is CASSQVEASRTSTDTQYF. Here the CDR3 DNA reads TGCGCCAGCAGCCAAGTGGAAGCTAGCAGAACTAGCACAGATACGCAGTATTTT.

This sequence joins TRBV30 and TRBJ1-1, with TRBD1 matching 9 bases. The germline CDR1 and CDR2 sequences are GTSNPN and SVGIG (reference sequence). The CDR3 runs 15 residues. J was trimmed by 5 bases and V by 1 base; bases with no gene match: 8. CDR3 residues: CAWSDWDREGTEAFF. The CDR3 coding sequence is TGTGCCTGGAGTGATTGGGACAGGGAAGGAACTGAAGCTTTCTTT. The whole variable domain, remainder taken from reference TRBV30 and TRBJ1-1, is SQTIHQWPATLVQPVGSPLSLECTVEGTSNPNLYWYRQAAGRGLQLLFYSVGIGQISSEVPQNLSASRPQDRQFILSSKKLLLSDSGFYLCAWSDWDREGTEAFFGQGTRLTVV.

V and J are TRBV10-3 and TRBJ1-4; tentative D call: TRBD1 (5 bases). This CDR3 spans 14 amino acids. CDR1 and CDR2 (germline): ENHRY, SYGVKD. Trimming stripped 6 bases from V and 6 bases from J, with 14 bases between. CDR3 protein: CAISDGRGDEKLFF. CDR3 sequence (DNA): TGTGCCATCAGCGACGGGAGGGGAGATGAAAAACTGTTTTTT.

The chain employs TRBV4-2 and TRBJ2-7; TRBD1 is a possible D gene (5 bases). Trimming pared 0 bases from V and 4 bases from J, leaving 13 bases between. Per the germline V gene, CDR1 is LGHNA and CDR2 is YNFKEQ. This CDR3 contains 15 residues. The CDR3 DNA sequence: TGTGCCAGCAGCCAAGATAGGCAGGGCAAATACGAGCAGTACTTC. This sequence encodes CASSQDRQGKYEQYF.

The chain joins TRBV6-6 to TRBJ2-3; 15 nucleotides align to TRBD2. After removal of 6 bases from V and 4 bases from J, the junction contained 2 bases not matched to a gene. This CDR3 is 15 amino acids long. Germline V CDR1 and CDR2: MNHNY, SVGAGI (reference sequence). CDR3 in amino acids: CASRRTSGGADTQYF. CDR3 nucleotides: TGTGCCAGCAGGAGGACTAGCGGGGGGGCAGATACGCAGTATTTT.

This clone was seen only a few times. The rearrangement links TRBV6-4 to TRBJ2-3, with TRBD2 identical over 13 bases. This CDR3 comprises 16 residues. Per the germline V gene, CDR1 is MRHNA and CDR2 is SNTAGT. The V segment lost 6 bases and the J segment 1 base; nucleotides outside the gene matches: 4. DNA for the CDR3: TGTGCCAGCAGCCGCGGGACTAGCGGGGGCACAGATACGCAGTATTTT. Translation gives CASSRGTSGGTDTQYF.

The V gene is TRBV6-6, the J gene TRBJ2-6, with D uncertain. V was clipped by 8 bases and J by 0 bases, with 8 bases between them. The CDR3 is 14 amino acids. Germline CDR1 and CDR2: MNHNY and SVGAGI (reference sequence). The CDR3 DNA reads as TGTGCCAGCGTTGGAGTCTCTGGGGCCAACGTCCTGACTTTC. Translation: CASVGVSGANVLTF.

The chain employs TRBV4-1 and TRBJ1-4; tentatively, D is TRBD1 (6 bases). Per germline, CDR1 MGHRA and CDR2 YSYEKL. Trimming left V 0 bases short and J 2 bases short, with 10 bases between. This CDR3 has 16 amino acids. CDR3 amino acids: CASSQDRGLTNEKLFF. The CDR3 DNA follows: TGCGCCAGCAGCCAAGACAGGGGTTTGACTAATGAAAAACTGTTTTTT.

V is TRBV5-5 and J is TRBJ2-3; 7 positions agree with TRBD1. This CDR3 contains 16 residues. The J segment lost 2 bases and the V segment lost 3 bases, leaving 9 bases of the junction unmatched. The germline gives CDR1 SGHKS, CDR2 YYEKEE (reference sequence). CDR3 in amino acids: CASSSRNRGATDTQYF. The CDR3 region has the DNA TGTGCCAGCAGCTCCCGAAACAGGGGCGCCACAGATACGCAGTATTTT.